The rows below give T cell receptor beta chains drawn from one sample of a study of blood T cell repertoires in COVID-19. Using immunoSEQ multiplex PCR, the repertoire was profiled, and TCRdb retains in-frame clones only, with some absent. The profile shows under 250,000 clones, roughly 90% of them singletons. The specimen sequenced was PBMCs or T cells enriched from blood (not recorded which). The receptors come from a woman aged 25 to 45 with acute COVID-19. CDR3s include the opening cysteine and the closing phenylalanine or tryptophan. The D gene is left open where the match is weak. Expanded clones get a size class; other rows say once, few or many, or leave the size out.

size: few; D: TRBD2; V: TRBV4-3; J: TRBJ2-1; DNA: TGCGCCAGCAGCCAAGAGGCAAGCGGGGGGATCAATGAGCAGTTCTTC; CDR3: CASSQEASGGINEQFF
size: NA; D: TRBD2; V: TRBV5-4; J: TRBJ2-3; DNA: TGTGCCAGCAGCTTGGAAATCCTAGCGGGGACTAGCACAGATACGCAGTATTTT; CDR3: CASSLEILAGTSTDTQYF
size: NA; D: TRBD2; V: TRBV29-1; J: TRBJ2-7; DNA: TGCAGCGTTGATACCGGGCGGGGGGATTCCTACGAGCAGTACTTC; CDR3: CSVDTGRGDSYEQYF
size: NA; D: NA; V: TRBV7-9; J: TRBJ1-2; DNA: TGTGCCAGCACCCTGGGGGGTTACGGCTACACCTTC; CDR3: CASTLGGYGYTF
size: NA; D: NA; V: TRBV19; J: TRBJ1-6; DNA: TGTGCCAGTAGTATAGCGCCCAGGTCTTCACCCCTCCACTTT; CDR3: CASSIAPRSSPLHF
size: NA; D: NA; V: TRBV6-4; J: TRBJ1-5; DNA: TGTGCCAGCAGTGAGGACAGATCCGGCGGTCAGCCCCAGCATTTT; CDR3: CASSEDRSGGQPQHF
size: NA; D: NA; V: TRBV6-4; J: TRBJ2-3; DNA: TGTGCCAGCAGTGACTCTGAGTCAACAGGCGACCTCCCCACAGATACGCAGTATTTT; CDR3: CASSDSESTGDLPTDTQYF
size: once; D: TRBD1; V: TRBV7-2; J: TRBJ2-1; DNA: TGTGCCAGCAGCTTAGTCACAGGGGGAGGCTCCTACAATGAGCAGTTCTTC; CDR3: CASSLVTGGGSYNEQFF
size: NA; D: TRBD1; V: TRBV5-1; J: TRBJ1-6; DNA: TGCGCCAGCAGCTTGGAGGGGGCGAGGGACTCACCCCTCCACTTT; CDR3: CASSLEGARDSPLHF
size: NA; D: NA; V: TRBV30; J: TRBJ2-7; DNA: TGTGCCTGGAGTGTACCTGGCGGAGTTACCTACGAGCAGTACTTC; CDR3: CAWSVPGGVTYEQYF
size: NA; D: NA; V: TRBV25-1; J: TRBJ1-4; DNA: TGTGCCAGCAGTGCGCTGGAGGAAAAACTGTTTTTT; CDR3: CASSALEEKLFF
size: NA; D: NA; V: TRBV7-9; J: TRBJ1-1; DNA: TGTGCCAGCAGCTTAGCTCCTGGACAGACGAACACTGAAGCTTTCTTT; CDR3: CASSLAPGQTNTEAFF
size: NA; D: TRBD2; V: TRBV6-2/TRBV6-3; J: TRBJ2-5; DNA: TGTGCCAGCACCCCGGGACTAGGACACAGCGAGACCCAGTACTTC; CDR3: CASTPGLGHSETQYF
size: NA; D: NA; V: TRBV7-8; J: TRBJ2-2; DNA: TGTGCCAGCAGCTTAGCGCGACTTCCCTTACGAGGGGGTCTGTTTTTT; CDR3: CASSLARLPLRGGLFF
size: NA; D: NA; V: TRBV11-3; J: TRBJ2-3; DNA: TGTGCCAGCAGCCCGGGGGAGGTTAGAACGCAGTATTTT; CDR3: CASSPGEVRTQYF
size: NA; D: NA; V: TRBV20-1; J: TRBJ1-5; DNA: TGCAGTGCTAGTCGGCCAGGGAATCAGCCCCAGCATTTT; CDR3: CSASRPGNQPQHF
size: NA; D: NA; V: TRBV3-1/TRBV3-2; J: TRBJ2-1; DNA: TGTGCCAGCAGCCAAAACGGACTCTACAATGAGCAGTTCTTC; CDR3: CASSQNGLYNEQFF
size: NA; D: TRBD1; V: TRBV20-1; J: TRBJ1-4; DNA: TGCAGTGCTAGTAGGACAGGGGATGAAAAACTGTTTTTT; CDR3: CSASRTGDEKLFF
size: NA; D: NA; V: TRBV7-2; J: TRBJ1-2; DNA: TGTGCCAGCAGCTTTTATCCAGGGGAGCGGAATGGCTACACCTTC; CDR3: CASSFYPGERNGYTF
size: NA; D: TRBD1; V: TRBV27; J: TRBJ2-1; DNA: TGTGCCAGCAGTGACCGGGACAGTTACAATGAGCAGTTCTTC; CDR3: CASSDRDSYNEQFF
size: NA; D: NA; V: TRBV27; J: TRBJ1-1; DNA: TGTGCCAGCAGTTGGGGCTATAACACTGAAGCTTTCTTT; CDR3: CASSWGYNTEAFF
size: NA; D: NA; V: TRBV2; J: TRBJ1-1; DNA: TGTGCCAGCAGTGAGATGGGTTCTGCGGGAAACACTGAAGCTTTCTTT; CDR3: CASSEMGSAGNTEAFF
size: NA; D: NA; V: TRBV5-6; J: TRBJ2-7; DNA: TGTGCCAGCAAATGGGGAGCGGACTCCTACGAGCAGTACTTC; CDR3: CASKWGADSYEQYF
size: few; D: NA; V: TRBV2; J: TRBJ1-1; DNA: TGTGCCAGCAGTGAAGCCAGGCGTTTCGACCAAGCTTTCTTT; CDR3: CASSEARRFDQAFF
size: NA; D: TRBD1; V: TRBV27; J: TRBJ1-4; DNA: TGTGCCAGCAGTATAACGGGACAGGGGGCTTCAACTAATGAAAAACTGTTTTTT; CDR3: CASSITGQGASTNEKLFF
size: NA; D: NA; V: TRBV6-5; J: TRBJ1-4; DNA: TGTGCCAGCAGCCCCGGGCGGGTAACTAATGAAAAACTGTTTTTT; CDR3: CASSPGRVTNEKLFF
size: once; D: TRBD1; V: TRBV2; J: TRBJ1-5; DNA: TGTGCCAGCAGTCCGGCAACAGGGGGTGGCAATCAGCCCCAGCATTTT; CDR3: CASSPATGGGNQPQHF
size: NA; D: TRBD1; V: TRBV6-2/TRBV6-3; J: TRBJ1-1; DNA: TGTGCCAGCAGCGCTTACCAGGGGGCAAGGGGCACTGAAGCTTTCTTT; CDR3: CASSAYQGARGTEAFF